These 29 T cell receptor beta chains share one sample of origin, sequenced in a study of T cell responses to AZD1222 COVID-19 vaccine. Measured with immunoSEQ multiplex PCR; TCRdb has only the in-frame clones, and not every one. Among 120,000 or so clones listed, around 87% were seen once. The sample was peripheral blood, taken 28 days after the second AZD1222 dose. These receptor sequences come from an adult who received the AZD1222 COVID-19 vaccine.

This clone came up once. The chain couples TRBV7-2 to TRBJ2-7, with D possibly TRBD2 on 5 matching bases. The germline V and J ends were trimmed by 5 bases and 4 bases, with 12 bases remaining between them. Germline assignment: CDR1 SGHTA and CDR2 FQGNSA. The CDR3 loop spans 13 amino acids. The chain's CDR3 is CASSPEPGYEQYF. The CDR3 DNA is TGTGCCAGCAGCCCAGAGCCGGGGTACGAGCAGTACTTC.

The chain is built from TRBV14 and TRBJ1-6; 10 bases are shared with TRBD1. This CDR3 has 15 residues. The ends lost 3 bases at V and 7 bases at J; junction bases unmatched: 3. Germline CDR1 reads SGHDN; CDR2 reads FVKESK. The CDR3 loop reads CASSQRTGGNSPLHF. For the CDR3, the DNA is TGTGCCAGCAGCCAGAGGACAGGGGGGAATTCACCCCTCCACTTT.

V usage is TRBV19 and J usage is TRBJ2-2; no clear D gene. CDR3 size: 15 residues. From germline, CDR1 is LNHDA and CDR2 SQIVND (reference sequence). Trimming cost V 3 bases and J 0 bases, with 8 bases left between them. The CDR3 DNA reads as TGTGCCAGTAGTATTTCCGTGACGAACACCGGGGAGCTGTTTTTT. This gives the protein CASSISVTNTGELFF.

The rearrangement joins TRBV7-9 to TRBJ1-5; D not certain. The V end lost 1 base, the J end lost 3 bases, and 7 bases lay between the germline ends. The CDR3 sequence is 14 residues long. In germline, CDR1 is SEHNR, CDR2 FQNEAQ (reference sequence). The CDR3 region is CASSLGHLNQPQHF. DNA of the CDR3: TGTGCCAGCAGCTTAGGACATCTCAATCAGCCCCAGCATTTT.

J is TRBJ1-1 and V is TRBV11-3, with 9 bases lining up with TRBD1. V was clipped by 5 bases and J by 10 bases; unmatched bases: 11. This CDR3 is built from 14 residues. Germline V CDR1 and CDR2: SGHNT, YENEEA. CDR3 loop: CASSLTGGSGGAFF. CDR3 DNA: TGTGCCAGCAGCCTAACAGGGGGCAGTGGTGGAGCTTTCTTT. Full variable domain (outside the CDR3, taken from reference TRBV11-3 and TRBJ1-1): EAGVVQSPRYKIIEKKQPVAFWCNPISGHNTLYWYLQNLGQGPELLIRYENEEAVDDSQLPKDRFSAERLKGVDSTLKIQPAELGDSAVYLCASSLTGGSGGAFFGQGTRLTVV.

The rearrangement links TRBV7-9 to TRBJ1-5; D is ambiguous. Germline CDR1 reads SEHNR; CDR2 reads FQNEAQ (reference sequence). With 1 base removed from V and 6 bases from J, the gap between germline ends came to 7 bases. CDR3 length equals 13 residues. The CDR3 bases are TGTGCCAGCAGCTTAGTAGGAACTCAGCCCCAGCATTTT. It encodes CASSLVGTQPQHF.

The genes are TRBV2 and TRBJ1-3; D is undetermined. In germline, CDR1 is SNHLY, CDR2 FYNNEI. CDR3 length: 14 amino acids. Trimming left V 7 bases short and J 0 bases short, with 10 bases between. The CDR3 region has the DNA TGTGCCAGCACCGAGAGGGACTCTGGAAACACCATATATTTT. Amino acids: CASTERDSGNTIYF.

This clone was observed a single time. This chain connects TRBV18 to TRBJ2-3, with 8 nucleotides matching TRBD2. The V gene end was trimmed by 3 bases and the J gene end by 9 bases; junction bases not matched to a gene: 2. The germline CDR1 and CDR2 sequences are KGHSH and LQKENI. This CDR3 has 12 amino acids. This chain's CDR3 is CASSPGLGTQYF. CDR3 bases: TGTGCCAGCTCACCGGGACTAGGAACGCAGTATTTT.

The V and J genes are TRBV5-8 and TRBJ1-5; a possible D gene is TRBD1 (6 bases). Per the germline V gene, CDR1 is SGHTS and CDR2 is YDEGEE. The CDR3 has 15 residues. V dropped 2 bases and J dropped 0 bases, with 9 bases sitting between them. Here the CDR3 DNA reads TGTGCCAGCAGCTTAAGACAGGTTAGCAATCAGCCCCAGCATTTT. Protein: CASSLRQVSNQPQHF.

The gene calls are TRBV11-3 and TRBJ2-5, with TRBD1 matching 12 bases. After removal of 4 bases from V and 3 bases from J, the junction contained 6 bases not matched to a gene. The CDR3 has 16 amino acids. Germline assignment: CDR1 SGHNT and CDR2 YENEEA. The chain's CDR3 is CASSSGTGGLKETQYF. The DNA for the CDR3 is TGTGCCAGCAGCTCGGGGACAGGGGGCTTAAAAGAGACCCAGTACTTC.

This rearrangement joins TRBV19 to TRBJ2-3; TRBD1 is a possible D gene (6 bases). This CDR3 region has 16 residues. Trimming took 5 bases from V and 0 from J, leaving 15 bases between them. Germline V gene data show CDR1 as LNHDA and CDR2 as SQIVND (reference sequence). CDR3 amino acids: CASSPLTGISTDTQYF. The CDR3, as DNA: TGTGCCAGTAGTCCCCTCACAGGGATTAGCACAGATACGCAGTATTTT.

The rearrangement links TRBV25-1 to TRBJ1-1; D is unresolved. Germline V CDR1 and CDR2: MGHDK, SYGVNS. Trimming cost V 7 bases and J 4 bases, with 19 bases left between them. This CDR3 comprises 15 residues. The CDR3 protein is CASTNGGLGFTEAFF. DNA for the CDR3: TGTGCCAGCACCAACGGCGGGTTAGGGTTCACTGAAGCTTTCTTT.

The V call is TRBV5-1, the J call TRBJ2-7; D may be TRBD1 (5 bases). The CDR3 loop spans 13 amino acids. Trimming left V 4 bases short and J 2 bases short, with 10 bases between. Germline loops: CDR1 SGHRS, CDR2 YFSETQ. The CDR3 DNA follows: TGCGCCAGCAGCGCCGGACAAACCTACGAGCAGTACTTC. Protein: CASSAGQTYEQYF. Full variable domain (remainder filled in from reference TRBV5-1 and TRBJ2-7): KAGVTQTPRYLIKTRGQQVTLSCSPISGHRSVSWYQQTPGQGLQFLFEYFSETQRNKGNFPGRFSGRQFSNSRSEMNVSTLELGDSALYLCASSAGQTYEQYFGPGTRLTVT.

This clone is a singleton in its sample. The chain is built from TRBV27 and TRBJ1-3; D is unclear. The CDR3 contains 14 residues. Trimming left V 2 bases short and J 3 bases short, with 8 bases between. Germline CDR1 and CDR2: MNHEY and SMNVEV (reference sequence). CDR3 bases: TGTGCCAGCAGTTTAGAAAGGTTTGGAAACACCATATATTTT. This translates into CASSLERFGNTIYF.

The chain has TRBV2 and TRBJ1-4; 8 positions match TRBD1. CDR1 and CDR2 from the germline V gene are SNHLY and FYNNEI. Trimming cost V 5 bases and J 6 bases; bases outside gene matches: 5. The CDR3 loop spans 14 amino acids. CDR3 sequence reads: CASSFRGRDEKLFF. CDR3 DNA sequence: TGTGCCAGCAGTTTCAGGGGGCGAGATGAAAAACTGTTTTTT.

The chain is built from TRBV24-1 and TRBJ2-7; 9 bases match TRBD1. CDR1 is KGHDR and CDR2 is SFDVKD in the germline V gene. CDR3 size: 15 residues. V gave up 7 bases and J gave up 6 bases; unmatched junction bases: 12. In nucleotides, the CDR3 is TGTGCCACCAGCGACGCCGGGACAGGGTTAACCGAGCAGTACTTC. It encodes CATSDAGTGLTEQYF.

The CDR3 nucleotides are TGTGCCAGCAGTTATGCCGTGGATTCACCCCTCCACTTT. Amino acid sequence: CASSYAVDSPLHF. This chain uses TRBV6-2 or TRBV6-3 with TRBJ1-6, with D uncertain. Germline V gene lookup returns CDR1 MNHEY and CDR2 SVGEGT. Trimming took 3 bases from V and 8 from J, leaving 8 bases between them. CDR3 length equals 13 residues.

The chain links TRBV3-1 (or the pseudogene TRBV3-2) to TRBJ1-6; D possibly corresponds to TRBD1 (5 bases). This CDR3 comprises 15 residues. From germline, CDR1 is LGHDT and CDR2 YNNKEL (reference sequence). The germline V and J ends were trimmed by 5 bases and 10 bases, with 18 bases remaining between them. The DNA of the CDR3 is TGTGCCAGCAGCGCCCCGGGGGGTTTCTTCTCACCCCTCCACTTT. Residues: CASSAPGGFFSPLHF.

The CDR3 sequence: CASSNPGVDGQGQETQYF. Written as DNA, the CDR3 is TGTGCCAGCAGCAACCCGGGGGTGGACGGGCAGGGGCAAGAGACCCAGTACTTC. The J gene is TRBJ2-5, the V gene TRBV7-6; D possibly matches TRBD1 or TRBD2 (6 bases each). CDR1 is SGHVS and CDR2 is FNYEAQ in the germline V gene. Trimming stripped 5 bases from V and 2 bases from J, with 24 bases between. The CDR3 extends over 18 amino acids. Full variable domain (outside the CDR3, taken from reference TRBV7-6 and TRBJ2-5): GAGVSQSPRYKVTKRGQDVALRCDPISGHVSLYWYRQALGQGPEFLTYFNYEAQQDKSGLPNDRFSAERPEGSISTLTIQRTEQRDSAMYRCASSNPGVDGQGQETQYFGPGTRLLVL.

CDR3 DNA: TGTGCTAGTGGTTTTCCCTCACCCTACAATGAGCAGTTCTTC. Protein product: CASGFPSPYNEQFF. The rearrangement uses TRBV12-5 and TRBJ2-1; D unresolved. Looked up from germline, CDR1 is LGHNT and CDR2 is FRNRAP. The ends were cut back, 3 bases at V and 2 bases at J, with 8 bases in the middle. The CDR3 is 14 amino acids. Using reference TRBV12-5 and TRBJ2-1 for the parts outside the CDR3, the full variable domain is DARVTQTPRHKVTEMGQEVTMRCQPILGHNTVFWYRQTMMQGLELLAYFRNRAPLDDSGMPKDRFSAEMPDATLATLKIQPSEPRDSAVYFCASGFPSPYNEQFFGPGTRLTVL.

The count of this clone is one. The genes are TRBV11-2 and TRBJ2-7; perhaps TRBD1 as D (5 bases). This CDR3 spans 15 amino acids. The germline V and J ends were trimmed by 8 bases and 0 bases, with 17 bases remaining between them. Germline V gene data show CDR1 as SGHAT and CDR2 as FQNNGV. The CDR3 DNA follows: TGTGCCAGCCAGGGCCAACAGGAAATCTCCTACGAGCAGTACTTC. Its translation is CASQGQQEISYEQYF.

Here the CDR3 DNA reads TGTGCCAGCAGCTTAAATAGTGGCAATCAGCCCCAGCATTTT. Residues: CASSLNSGNQPQHF. The chain is built from TRBV6-2 or TRBV6-3 and TRBJ1-5, with D unclear. This CDR3 is built from 14 residues. Trimming pared 6 bases from V and 2 bases from J, leaving 11 bases between. CDR1 and CDR2 (germline): MNHEY, SVGEGT.

V usage is TRBV2 and J usage is TRBJ2-3; perhaps TRBD1 as D (5 bases). The CDR3 runs to 13 residues. Germline lookup yields CDR1 SNHLY and CDR2 FYNNEI. Trimming took off 6 bases at V and 5 bases at J, with 12 bases between the two ends. This CDR3 is CASRTGQGDTQYF. In DNA, the CDR3 is TGTGCCAGCAGGACCGGTCAGGGAGATACGCAGTATTTT.

The chain couples TRBV11-3 to TRBJ2-7; a possible D gene is TRBD2 (5 bases). The V gene's germline CDR1 is SGHNT and CDR2 YENEEA. CDR3 length equals 14 residues. V was cut by 4 bases and J by 2 bases, with 12 bases left in between. In nucleotides, the CDR3 is TGTGCCAGCAGCTCCCCACGGGGAACCTACGAGCAGTACTTC. As protein: CASSSPRGTYEQYF. The full variable domain, completed using reference TRBV11-3 and TRBJ2-7, is EAGVVQSPRYKIIEKKQPVAFWCNPISGHNTLYWYLQNLGQGPELLIRYENEEAVDDSQLPKDRFSAERLKGVDSTLKIQPAELGDSAVYLCASSSPRGTYEQYFGPGTRLTVT.

This chain links TRBV28 with TRBJ2-7, with 8 bases fitting TRBD1. Germline-derived CDR1 and CDR2 are MDHEN and SYDVKM. Trimming at V came to 6 bases and at J to 2 bases, leaving 6 bases not matched to a gene. The CDR3 consists of 14 residues. CDR3 protein: CASSSRTGPYEQYF. The CDR3 nucleotides read TGTGCCAGCAGCTCCCGGACAGGGCCCTACGAGCAGTACTTC.

This chain uses TRBV28 with TRBJ1-5, with TRBD1 as a possible D gene (6 bases). There are 16 residues in the CDR3. CDR1 is MDHEN, CDR2 SYDVKM, per germline. V was cut by 3 bases and J by 4 bases, with 16 bases left in between. The CDR3 spells CASSFTTGSQNQPQHF. CDR3 sequence (DNA): TGTGCCAGCAGTTTCACTACAGGGTCCCAAAATCAGCCCCAGCATTTT.

This clone was counted a few times. The chain employs TRBV6-6 and TRBJ1-4; possible D gene TRBD1, 6 bases. The CDR3 contains 14 residues. The V end was cut by 4 bases, the J end by 8 bases, with 14 bases between. CDR1 and CDR2 (germline): MNHNY, SVGAGI (reference sequence). CDR3 nucleotide sequence: TGTGCCAGCAGTTGGGAACAGGGATGGGAAAAACTGTTTTTT. It translates to CASSWEQGWEKLFF.

This clone was observed a few times. This sequence joins TRBV7-6 and TRBJ2-2, with 11 bases aligning to TRBD2. The ends lost 8 bases at V and 4 bases at J; junction bases unmatched: 21. This CDR3 comprises 20 residues. The V gene's germline CDR1 is SGHVS and CDR2 FNYEAQ. The CDR3 loop is CASAPEGGLADFSLTGELFF. CDR3 nucleotides: TGTGCCAGCGCACCAGAGGGGGGACTAGCGGACTTCTCACTCACCGGGGAGCTGTTTTTT. Variable domain in full (rest from reference TRBV7-6 and TRBJ2-2): GAGVSQSPRYKVTKRGQDVALRCDPISGHVSLYWYRQALGQGPEFLTYFNYEAQQDKSGLPNDRFSAERPEGSISTLTIQRTEQRDSAMYRCASAPEGGLADFSLTGELFFGEGSRLTVL.

The J gene is TRBJ2-1, the V gene TRBV6-1; 7 nucleotides line up with TRBD2. CDR3 length: 15 amino acids. Germline-derived CDR1 and CDR2 are MNHNS and SASEGT. J gave up 2 bases and V 6 bases, and 7 bases lay outside the gene matches. In DNA form, the CDR3 reads TGTGCCAGCAGCTACGAAACTAGCGCCTACAATGAGCAGTTCTTC. Translating it yields CASSYETSAYNEQFF.